The 8 T cell receptor beta chains below all came from one sample that was sequenced in a study of control samples from healthy donors and cancer patients. Method: immunoSEQ multiplex PCR; TCRdb's copy keeps in-frame clones and lacks some. Altogether under 300,000 clones are present, around 80% being singletons, with the ten largest covering roughly 15%. Input material: PBMCs. The receptors were gathered from a woman aged 60-70 years with lung cancer.

The chain recombines TRBV5-1 with TRBJ2-1; 8 nucleotides align to TRBD1. This CDR3 contains 14 residues. The V gene's germline CDR1 is SGHRS and CDR2 YFSETQ. J lost 6 bases, V lost 4 bases, and 6 bases had no gene match. The CDR3 spells CASSIGQGGNEQFF. The CDR3 DNA follows: TGCGCCAGCAGCATTGGACAGGGAGGCAATGAGCAGTTCTTC. Looking up the rest from reference TRBV5-1 and TRBJ2-1 gives the full variable domain: KAGVTQTPRYLIKTRGQQVTLSCSPISGHRSVSWYQQTPGQGLQFLFEYFSETQRNKGNFPGRFSGRQFSNSRSEMNVSTLELGDSALYLCASSIGQGGNEQFFGPGTRLTVL.

The chain joins TRBV18 to TRBJ1-3; 7 bases are a match to TRBD1. The junction had 10 bases not matched to a gene; V was cut back by 1 base and J by 4 bases. The CDR3 sequence is 17 residues long. CDR1 KGHSH and CDR2 LQKENI come from the germline V gene. In DNA, the CDR3 is TGTGCCAGCTCACCACTATGGAACAGGGGTTCAGGAAACACCATATATTTT. Residues: CASSPLWNRGSGNTIYF.

The V and J genes are TRBV28 and TRBJ1-1; a possible D gene is TRBD1 (6 bases). The CDR3 has 16 amino acids. Germline V gene sequence: CDR1 MDHEN, CDR2 SYDVKM. The ends were cut back, 6 bases at V and 0 bases at J, with 17 bases in the middle. The CDR3 reads CASRSEGGPMNTEAFF. The CDR3 DNA sequence: TGTGCCAGCAGGTCGGAAGGGGGTCCCATGAACACTGAAGCTTTCTTT.

The chain recombines TRBV5-1 with TRBJ2-1; TRBD2 matches at 7 bases. After removal of 4 bases from V and 5 bases from J, the junction contained 6 bases not matched to a gene. CDR3 length: 14 amino acids. From germline, CDR1 is SGHRS and CDR2 YFSETQ. CDR3 loop: CASSLGGVDNEQFF. The DNA for the CDR3 is TGCGCCAGCAGCCTTGGGGGGGTCGACAATGAGCAGTTCTTC. Based on the CDR3 plus reference TRBV5-1 and TRBJ2-1, the full variable domain is KAGVTQTPRYLIKTRGQQVTLSCSPISGHRSVSWYQQTPGQGLQFLFEYFSETQRNKGNFPGRFSGRQFSNSRSEMNVSTLELGDSALYLCASSLGGVDNEQFFGPGTRLTVL.

The chain joins TRBV6-5 to TRBJ1-2; D gene unclear. V was shortened by 0 bases and J by 2 bases, with 7 bases between the two germline ends. CDR1 and CDR2 from the germline V gene are MNHEY and SVGAGI. The CDR3 length is 14 residues. The CDR3 DNA is TGTGCCAGCAGTTACTCGGGAAGCAACTATGGCTACACCTTC. This sequence encodes CASSYSGSNYGYTF.

This chain connects TRBV13 to TRBJ2-1, with D maybe TRBD2 (6 bases). Between the trimmed V and J ends, which lost 5 bases and 0 bases, there was a span of 11 bases. Germline CDR1 is PRHDT and CDR2 is FYEKMQ (reference sequence). The CDR3 is 15 amino acids. The DNA of the CDR3 is TGTGCCAGCAGCCCCCGGGGGAGCTCCTACAATGAGCAGTTCTTC. Translating it yields CASSPRGSSYNEQFF. Full variable domain (remainder filled in from reference TRBV13 and TRBJ2-1): AAGVIQSPRHLIKEKRETATLKCYPIPRHDTVYWYQQGPGQDPQFLISFYEKMQSDKGSIPDRFSAQQFSDYHSELNMSSLELGDSALYFCASSPRGSSYNEQFFGPGTRLTVL.

The V and J genes are TRBV5-6 and TRBJ2-5, with 7 bases that match TRBD1. The V segment lost 4 bases and the J segment 5 bases; nucleotides outside the gene matches: 8. CDR3 length: 14 amino acids. Looked up from germline, CDR1 is SGHDT and CDR2 is YYEEEE. The DNA for the CDR3 is TGTGCCAGCAGCCATGGGACAGTGGGGGAGACCCAGTACTTC. Residues: CASSHGTVGETQYF.

The chain employs TRBV5-1 and TRBJ2-7; the match to TRBD1 covers 10 bases. CDR3 size: 12 residues. CDR1 and CDR2 (germline): SGHRS, YFSETQ. After removal of 5 bases from V and 6 bases from J, the junction contained 2 bases not matched to a gene. The CDR3, as DNA: TGCGCCAGCAGGCGGGACAGGGGCGAGCAGTACTTC. Protein product: CASRRDRGEQYF. Full variable domain (outside the CDR3, taken from reference TRBV5-1 and TRBJ2-7): KAGVTQTPRYLIKTRGQQVTLSCSPISGHRSVSWYQQTPGQGLQFLFEYFSETQRNKGNFPGRFSGRQFSNSRSEMNVSTLELGDSALYLCASRRDRGEQYFGPGTRLTVT.